One and the same sample provided the 17 T cell receptor beta chains below, sequenced in a study of blood T cell repertoires in COVID-19. TCRdb's copy holds only in-frame clones and misses some; the assay was immunoSEQ multiplex PCR. The repertoire includes around 200,000 clones, approximately 82% of them detected once, and 7% to 10% sits in the top ten. The sequencing input was peripheral blood. The receptors originated from a woman aged 45-59 years with acute or convalescent COVID-19.

The rearrangement joins TRBV16 to TRBJ2-7, with D unclear. This CDR3 is built from 11 residues. The V gene's germline CDR1 is KGHSY and CDR2 FQNENV. V lost 2 bases and J lost 7, with 6 bases in between. CDR3 protein: CASSQRYEQYF. The CDR3 bases are TGTGCCAGCAGCCAACGTTATGAGCAGTACTTC.

The CDR3: CAIGGHGNTEAFF. DNA for the CDR3: TGTGCCATAGGGGGCCACGGGAACACTGAAGCTTTCTTT. V and J are TRBV10-3 and TRBJ1-1; 7 bases are shared with TRBD1. V lost 9 bases, J lost 1 base, and 5 bases stayed unmatched. The length of the CDR3 is 13 residues. Germline lookup yields CDR1 ENHRY and CDR2 SYGVKD.

The V gene is TRBV7-3, the J gene TRBJ1-5; D not certain. Germline lookup yields CDR1 SGHTA and CDR2 FQGTGA. The CDR3 totals 13 residues. The V end lost 5 bases, the J end lost 4 bases, and 9 bases lay between the germline ends. The CDR3: CASSRGENQPQHF. CDR3 coding DNA: TGTGCCAGCAGCCGCGGAGAGAATCAGCCCCAGCATTTT. Looking up the rest from reference TRBV7-3 and TRBJ1-5 gives the full variable domain: GAGVSQTPSNKVTEKGKYVELRCDPISGHTALYWYRQSLGQGPEFLIYFQGTGAADDSGLPNDRFFAVRPEGSVSTLKIQRTERGDSAVYLCASSRGENQPQHFGDGTRLSIL.

This clone was seen once. The chain has TRBV7-2 and TRBJ2-7, with TRBD1 identical over 10 bases. The germline gives CDR1 SGHTA, CDR2 FQGNSA. CDR3 length: 15 residues. J was trimmed by 4 bases and V by 4 bases; bases with no gene match: 7. CDR3: CASSSSTGGAYEQYF. CDR3 sequence (DNA): TGTGCCAGCAGCTCCTCGACAGGGGGCGCGTACGAGCAGTACTTC.

The rearrangement links TRBV7-6 to TRBJ2-1; tentatively, D is TRBD2 (5 bases). The CDR3 runs to 17 residues. V was shortened by 0 bases and J by 0 bases, with 12 bases between the two germline ends. Germline V lookup: CDR1 SGHVS, CDR2 FNYEAQ. The CDR3 region has the DNA TGTGCCAGCAGCTTAGCCTTACTTGGGAGCTCCTACAATGAGCAGTTCTTC. Translating it yields CASSLALLGSSYNEQFF.

V is TRBV28 and J is TRBJ1-1; no reliable D call. This CDR3 has 13 residues. V shed 7 bases and J shed 5 bases, with 14 bases lying between them. Germline CDR1 reads MDHEN; CDR2 reads SYDVKM. The CDR3 DNA follows: TGTGCCAGCACCATAGATAGCGGTACTGAAGCTTTCTTT. This sequence encodes CASTIDSGTEAFF.

The chain is built from TRBV28 and TRBJ2-1; possible D gene TRBD2, 6 bases. The CDR3 extends over 15 amino acids. The ends were cut back, 2 bases at V and 4 bases at J, with 12 bases in the middle. CDR1 MDHEN and CDR2 SYDVKM come from the germline V gene. In DNA, the CDR3 is TGTGCCAGCAGTTTAGGTAGCGGTTTGTACAATGAGCAGTTCTTC. This codes for CASSLGSGLYNEQFF.

The CDR3 region has the DNA TGTGCCAGTAGTTCCGGGACAGGGCGACGTAATGAGCAGTTCTTC. This encodes CASSSGTGRRNEQFF. The V and J genes are TRBV19 and TRBJ2-1; TRBD1 matches at 9 bases. The trim removed 5 bases at V and 7 bases at J, leaving 9 bases unmatched. The length of the CDR3 is 15 residues. The germline V gene has CDR1 LNHDA and CDR2 SQIVND (reference sequence).

In nucleotides, the CDR3 is TGTGCCAGCTCACCACCGGGACAGGCATCTAACTATGGCTACACCTTC. Amino acid sequence: CASSPPGQASNYGYTF. The chain combines TRBV18 with TRBJ1-2; TRBD1 matches 8 bases. The CDR3 length is 16 residues. Germline CDR1 KGHSH, CDR2 LQKENI. After removal of 0 bases from V and 0 bases from J, the junction contained 3 bases not matched to a gene.

The genes are TRBV6-6 and TRBJ2-1; 7 nucleotides match TRBD2. CDR3 length equals 12 residues. J gave up 9 bases and V 4 bases, and 3 bases lay outside the gene matches. CDR1 and CDR2 from the germline V gene are MNHNY and SVGAGI (reference sequence). The CDR3 here is CASSSGGGEQFF. In DNA form, the CDR3 reads TGTGCCAGCAGTTCGGGGGGTGGTGAGCAGTTCTTC.

The chain is built from TRBV4-2 and TRBJ1-1, with TRBD1 matching over 8 bases. V was clipped by 4 bases and J by 4 bases; unmatched bases: 2. From germline, CDR1 is LGHNA and CDR2 YNFKEQ. This CDR3 is built from 13 residues. The CDR3 DNA follows: TGTGCCAGCAGCCCCACAGGGGGCACTGAAGCTTTCTTT. Translated: CASSPTGGTEAFF.

The chain couples TRBV7-9 to TRBJ1-1; possible D gene TRBD1, 5 bases. The V and J ends lost 2 bases and 5 bases respectively, with 15 bases between them. The CDR3 spans 15 residues. Per the germline V gene, CDR1 is SEHNR and CDR2 is FQNEAQ (reference sequence). The CDR3 DNA reads as TGTGCCAGCAGCTTATTAAAGGGACTAGGGACTGAAGCTTTCTTT. It translates to CASSLLKGLGTEAFF.

The chain couples TRBV7-3 to TRBJ2-1, with unresolved D. The CDR3 spans 15 residues. V lost 5 bases and J 0 bases, leaving 11 bases between the germline ends. Germline lookup yields CDR1 SGHTA and CDR2 FQGTGA. CDR3 loop: CASSRGRSSYNEQFF. Written as DNA, the CDR3 is TGTGCCAGCAGCCGTGGTCGGAGCTCCTACAATGAGCAGTTCTTC.

This clone came up once. The V and J genes are TRBV28 and TRBJ1-3; D remains unclear. V lost 3 bases, J lost 0 bases, and 3 bases lay in between. This CDR3 contains 13 residues. Germline-derived CDR1 and CDR2 are MDHEN and SYDVKM. CDR3 in amino acids: CASSFFSGNTIYF. As DNA, the CDR3 is TGTGCCAGCAGTTTCTTCTCTGGAAACACCATATATTTT. The full variable domain, its missing parts supplied by reference TRBV28 and TRBJ1-3, is DVKVTQSSRYLVKRTGEKVFLECVQDMDHENMFWYRQDPGLGLRLIYFSYDVKMKEKGDIPEGYSVSREKKERFSLILESASTNQTSMYLCASSFFSGNTIYFGEGSWLTVV.

The V call is TRBV4-1, the J call TRBJ2-5; TRBD2 might be the D (5 bases). Germline loops: CDR1 MGHRA, CDR2 YSYEKL. V dropped 4 bases and J dropped 7 bases, with 13 bases sitting between them. CDR3 length: 13 amino acids. CDR3 amino acids: CASSPGIEGTQYF. In DNA form, the CDR3 reads TGCGCCAGCAGCCCGGGAATTGAGGGGACCCAGTACTTC.

The V and J genes are TRBV7-3 and TRBJ2-7; 7 bases are shared with TRBD2. CDR1 and CDR2 from the germline V gene are SGHTA and FQGTGA. J gave up 0 bases and V 0 bases, and 20 bases lay outside the gene matches. The CDR3 has 21 amino acids. The CDR3 is CASSLTNGLAVYIRSSYEQYF. The CDR3 DNA reads as TGTGCCAGCAGCTTAACGAATGGCCTAGCGGTTTACATAAGGAGCTCCTACGAGCAGTACTTC.

The chain recombines TRBV28 with TRBJ1-2; 9 nucleotides align to TRBD1. The CDR3 has 16 amino acids. CDR1 is MDHEN and CDR2 is SYDVKM in the germline V gene. With 7 bases clipped from V and 5 bases from J, the junction kept 14 bases outside the gene matches. The CDR3 loop is CASTLQGALGRYGYTF. The CDR3 DNA follows: TGTGCCAGCACGCTACAGGGGGCCCTTGGGCGGTATGGCTACACCTTC.